This T cell receptor (beta chain) was sequenced in a study of cytomegalovirus exposure and HLA in healthy donors. The CDR3 spans 13 residues. CDR1 is SEHNR, CDR2 FQNEAQ, per germline (reference sequence). V gave up 1 base and J gave up 5 bases, with 9 bases separating them. This clone was counted between two and nine times. Its antigen remains unknown. Using immunoSEQ multiplex PCR, the repertoire was profiled, and TCRdb retains in-frame clones only, with some absent. The sample carries about 180,000 clones, 86% recorded once. The study, taken as a whole, reports: As was reported, the classifier diagnosed cytomegalovirus status with high specificity and sensitivity.

Sequenced material: PBMCs. The rearrangement uses TRBV7-9 and TRBJ2-7; unclear D gene. This receptor was taken from a man younger than 35 in good health and CMV-seropositive. CDR3 nucleotide sequence: TGTGCCAGCAGCTTAGTAGGAGTTGACGAGCAGTACTTC. This translates into CASSLVGVDEQYF.